This TCR beta chain originates from a study of T cells after yellow fever vaccination (dated by TCRdb to between 2018 and 2021). Study-level background: Libraries from fractions with low cell numbers were prepared with the SMART-Seq v4 Ultra Low Input RNA kit. Blood was drawn at multiple timepoints before and after primary and secondary immunization, with bulk PBMC replicates and cell subsets isolated. To track T-cell clones before and after primary and booster YFV17D yellow fever vaccination, bulk TCR alpha and beta repertoires were sequenced longitudinally. Two healthy male donors made up the cohort, one aged 18 to 29 years and the other aged 30 to 40 years.

This clonotype showed up many times. What this receptor recognizes is not known. Per-nucleotide qualities are absent, and no much larger clonotype sits a single base away. Taken with the paper, the label for treatment or condition translates to: live attenuated yellow fever vaccine strain. Two biological replicates of bulk PBMCs were collected at each blood-draw timepoint. PBMCs were isolated from peripheral blood using a standard Ficoll-Paque protocol. TriZol was used to extract RNA from bulk PBMCs, CD4 and CD8 fractions, and dextramer-positive and dextramer-negative fractions. Trimming removed 1 base from V and 6 bases from J, leaving 11 bases between the germline ends. From its cysteine to its phenylalanine, the CDR3 spans 14 amino acids. The read is trimmed to its CDR3 DNA, 42 bases read in frame from base 1. The CDR1 and CDR2 encoded by the germline V gene are KGHSH and LQKENI. General findings and caveats noted by the study authors: Computational filtering was needed because FACS-sorted repertoires could contain abundant contaminating clonotypes from the bulk population. Because the study included only a couple of donors, the extent to which the findings can be generalized is limited. After the booster, most clones that had expanded after primary vaccination were detected again (almost 97% of CD4 and under 90% of CD8), suggesting broad maintenance of memory. The secondary T-cell response was found to be weaker but faster than the primary response, with a peak reached on day 5 rather than on day 15. A small share of clonotypes was detected in both CD4 and CD8 compartments, with the overlap likely arising from convergent recombination.

Synthesis of TCR cDNA relied on 5'RACE template switching, a step that introduced a universal primer site along with unique molecular identifiers. Priming of cDNA synthesis was performed from both the TCR alpha and TCR beta constant segments. Library amplification involved two PCR steps, and the second step added sample barcodes and sequencing adapters. Sequencing of the libraries was done on either Illumina HiSeq 2500 (2x100 bp) or NovaSeq (2x150 bp). Regarding the original processing steps: Demultiplexing of reads and collapsing into UMI consensus sequences were performed with MIGEC, and V(D)J alignment was carried out with MiXCR. Clonotypes responding to the vaccine were identified with edgeR on replicate PBMC samples, with the criteria of FDR below 0.01 and a log2 fold change above 5 up to day 15. Each bulk clonotype was labeled CD4 or CD8 based on which sequenced repertoire, CD4 or CD8, contained the clonotype at higher abundance. TCRdb ran its own pipeline on the public reads, namely fastp trimming at Q25 and MiXCR clone calling, and kept in-frame beta chains. Entries that share a CDR3 protein sequence are merged under the most common genes and DNA. These V and J calls originate from TCRdb's pipeline instead of the authors' own analysis. Within this sample are some 600,000 distinct CDR3 sequences, with 9% to 15% of them counted one time only. 15% of the sample rests with the top ten.

The TCR originated in a man under 40 who received the YFV17D yellow fever vaccine. The sample consisted of PBMCs, taken on the day of the yellow fever booster vaccination. The V and J genes are TRBV18 and TRBJ2-3; no D gene call is confident. The DNA sequence is as follows: TGTGCCAGCTCACCACAGCAGTTAAGGGATACGCAGTATTTT. Its protein product is CASSPQQLRDTQYF.